This TCR beta chain derives from a study of PD-1 blockade in mismatch repair-deficient tumors. Study-wide results and limits: Tumor-resident clones, often undetectable pretreatment in blood, expanded then contracted after pembrolizumab.

About this clone itself: Its antigen is unknown.

This CDR3 has 16 residues. The V gene end was trimmed by 5 bases and the J gene end by 0 bases; junction bases not matched to a gene: 6. Germline CDR1 LNHDA, CDR2 SQIVND (reference sequence). The data were produced by immunoSEQ multiplex PCR, yet TCRdb's version contains in-frame clones alone and is incomplete. Of over 100,000 clones listed, 65% to 80% are singletons. Three pembrolizumab responders had their TCRs sequenced. The receptor's source is an adult with mismatch repair-deficient cancer. The starting material was peripheral blood, obtained 60 to 65 weeks after starting pembrolizumab. V gene TRBV19 combines with J gene TRBJ2-1, with TRBD2 matching over 8 bases. The CDR3 is CASSSSGSRSYNEQFF. The CDR3 DNA reads TGTGCCAGTAGTTCCAGCGGGAGCCGCTCCTACAATGAGCAGTTCTTC.